Listed below are T cell receptor beta chains from one sample, sequenced in a study of identical twins. Each CDR3 protein gets one entry after TCRdb re-called the 5' RACE reads with MiXCR. The sample holds about 480,000 distinct CDR3 sequences, 13% to 15% seen once. The data were also submitted as part of a second study, on yellow fever vaccine responses in identical twins.

Material: CD4+ T cells sorted from blood. The source of these receptors is a young woman in good health. The CDR3 runs from the conserved cysteine through the conserved F or W. D genes are given only for firm matches. Clone size is given for some rows only: seen once, a few or many times, or a class if the clone is expanded.

clone size: .
D gene: TRBD1
V gene: TRBV28
J gene: TRBJ1-1
CDR3 DNA: TGTGCCAGCAGTCGACAGGGTTGGGCTGAAGCTTTCTTT
CDR3 protein: CASSRQGWAEAFF

clone size: few
D gene: TRBD1
V gene: TRBV29-1
J gene: TRBJ2-1
CDR3 DNA: TGCAGCGTTGTTGGGACAGAGACGGTCTTC
CDR3 protein: CSVVGTETVF

clone size: few
D gene: TRBD1
V gene: TRBV29-1
J gene: TRBJ2-5
CDR3 DNA: TGCAGCGTAAGAACAGGGGACGGAGAGACCCAGTACTTC
CDR3 protein: CSVRTGDGETQYF

clone size: .
D gene: TRBD2
V gene: TRBV4-2
J gene: TRBJ2-1
CDR3 DNA: TGTGCCAGCAGCCCCCTCCAGGCGGGGGGGCAGAATGAGCAGTTCTTC
CDR3 protein: CASSPLQAGGQNEQFF

clone size: few
D gene: TRBD1
V gene: TRBV6-1
J gene: TRBJ1-6
CDR3 DNA: TGTGCCAGCAGTCTTCAACAGGGGTACAATTCACCCCTCCACTTT
CDR3 protein: CASSLQQGYNSPLHF

clone size: few
D gene: .
V gene: TRBV12-3/TRBV12-4
J gene: TRBJ2-7
CDR3 DNA: TGTGCCAGCAGTTTTACCCACGAGCAGTACTTC
CDR3 protein: CASSFTHEQYF

clone size: many
D gene: TRBD2
V gene: TRBV20-1
J gene: TRBJ2-1
CDR3 DNA: TGCAGTGCTACCCGGCCCGGGACTAGCGGGAGGGTTAATGAGCAGTTCTTC
CDR3 protein: CSATRPGTSGRVNEQFF

clone size: .
D gene: .
V gene: TRBV6-1
J gene: TRBJ2-7
CDR3 DNA: TGTGCCAGCAGTACGGACCGGCCCCGAACCTCCTACGAGCAGTACTTC
CDR3 protein: CASSTDRPRTSYEQYF

clone size: .
D gene: .
V gene: TRBV20-1
J gene: TRBJ2-7
CDR3 DNA: TGCAGTGCTAGAGTCAGCGCCTCAACCTACGAGCAGTACTTC
CDR3 protein: CSARVSASTYEQYF

clone size: many
D gene: .
V gene: TRBV29-1
J gene: TRBJ1-1
CDR3 DNA: TGCAGCGTTGTGGCCTCGAACACTGAAGCTTTCTTT
CDR3 protein: CSVVASNTEAFF

clone size: once
D gene: TRBD2
V gene: TRBV24-1
J gene: TRBJ2-3
CDR3 DNA: TGTGCCACCAGAACGACTAGCGGGAGCACAGATACGCAGTATTTT
CDR3 protein: CATRTTSGSTDTQYF

clone size: few
D gene: .
V gene: TRBV10-2
J gene: TRBJ2-5
CDR3 DNA: TGCGCCAGCAGTGAGAGGGACTTCGCGTGGGAGACCCAGTACTTC
CDR3 protein: CASSERDFAWETQYF

clone size: .
D gene: .
V gene: TRBV2
J gene: TRBJ2-3
CDR3 DNA: TGTGCCAGCAAGCTAGGGGAAAGGCAGTATTTT
CDR3 protein: CASKLGERQYF

clone size: many
D gene: .
V gene: TRBV12-3/TRBV12-4
J gene: TRBJ2-3
CDR3 DNA: TGTGCCAGCAGAGCTAGGGATACGCAGTATTTT
CDR3 protein: CASRARDTQYF

clone size: .
D gene: TRBD2
V gene: TRBV15
J gene: TRBJ2-3
CDR3 DNA: TGTGCCACCAGCAGAGCTAGCGGGGCCGGCACAGATACGCAGTATTTT
CDR3 protein: CATSRASGAGTDTQYF

clone size: few
D gene: .
V gene: TRBV3-1
J gene: TRBJ2-2
CDR3 DNA: TGTGCCAGCAGCCAAGCTACAGGGATTCCCGGGGAGCTGTTTTTT
CDR3 protein: CASSQATGIPGELFF

clone size: few
D gene: TRBD2
V gene: TRBV7-2
J gene: TRBJ2-3
CDR3 DNA: TGTGCCAGCAGCCCAGTAGCGGGACCCACAGATACGCAGTATTTT
CDR3 protein: CASSPVAGPTDTQYF

clone size: few
D gene: .
V gene: TRBV6-5
J gene: TRBJ1-5
CDR3 DNA: TGTGCCAGCAGTTACTCGAGTACAGCCAATCAGCCCCAGCATTTT
CDR3 protein: CASSYSSTANQPQHF

clone size: .
D gene: .
V gene: TRBV7-3
J gene: TRBJ2-6
CDR3 DNA: TGTGCCAGCAGCCCTCGCCCCGGACAGCACTCTGGGGCCAACGTCCTGACTTTC
CDR3 protein: CASSPRPGQHSGANVLTF

clone size: .
D gene: TRBD1
V gene: TRBV2
J gene: TRBJ2-3
CDR3 DNA: TGTGCCAGCAGGAACAGGGGTGATACGCAGTATTTT
CDR3 protein: CASRNRGDTQYF

clone size: many
D gene: TRBD2
V gene: TRBV9
J gene: TRBJ2-3
CDR3 DNA: TGTGCCAGCAGCGTCCCTAGCGGCCCCGCGGAAGGCACAGATACGCAGTATTTT
CDR3 protein: CASSVPSGPAEGTDTQYF

clone size: few
D gene: .
V gene: TRBV5-1
J gene: TRBJ2-2
CDR3 DNA: TGCGCCAGCAGCTCCCTCGGTGGCACCGGGGAGCTGTTTTTT
CDR3 protein: CASSSLGGTGELFF

clone size: few
D gene: TRBD1
V gene: TRBV10-3
J gene: TRBJ1-1
CDR3 DNA: TGTGCCATCAGTGAAGACAGGGCCACTGAAGCTTTCTTT
CDR3 protein: CAISEDRATEAFF

clone size: few
D gene: .
V gene: TRBV20-1
J gene: TRBJ2-3
CDR3 DNA: TGCAGTGCTAGAAGACAGTCAACTAGCACAGATACGCAGTATTTT
CDR3 protein: CSARRQSTSTDTQYF

clone size: .
D gene: .
V gene: TRBV6-4
J gene: TRBJ2-2
CDR3 DNA: TGTGCCAGCAGTGCAATAGCCACCGGGGAGCTGTTTTTT
CDR3 protein: CASSAIATGELFF

clone size: .
D gene: TRBD1
V gene: TRBV4-2
J gene: TRBJ2-5
CDR3 DNA: TGTGCCAGCAGCCAAACAGGGGCAGAGACCCAGTACTTC
CDR3 protein: CASSQTGAETQYF

clone size: .
D gene: .
V gene: TRBV7-3
J gene: TRBJ2-5
CDR3 DNA: TGTGCCAGCAGCTCCCGCCCCCAAGAGACCCAGTACTTC
CDR3 protein: CASSSRPQETQYF

clone size: many
D gene: TRBD2
V gene: TRBV5-1
J gene: TRBJ2-7
CDR3 DNA: TGCGCCAGCAGCTTGTCTTCTAGCGGGAAAAACGAGCAGTACTTC
CDR3 protein: CASSLSSSGKNEQYF

clone size: .
D gene: TRBD1
V gene: TRBV6-1
J gene: TRBJ1-4
CDR3 DNA: TGTGCCAGCAGACACAGGGGGGGGACTAATGAAAAACTGTTTTTT
CDR3 protein: CASRHRGGTNEKLFF

clone size: few
D gene: .
V gene: TRBV5-5
J gene: TRBJ2-7
CDR3 DNA: TGTGCCAGCAGCGTATGGGACAGGCTGACTAGCGGCGCCTACGAGCAGTACTTC
CDR3 protein: CASSVWDRLTSGAYEQYF

clone size: .
D gene: .
V gene: TRBV28
J gene: TRBJ1-2
CDR3 DNA: TGTGCCACTCGGGGAGCCCCTAACTATGGCTACACCTTC
CDR3 protein: CATRGAPNYGYTF

clone size: many
D gene: .
V gene: TRBV7-6
J gene: TRBJ2-3
CDR3 DNA: TGTGCCAGCAGCTCACCCTTGGACATCCAAGATACGCAGTATTTT
CDR3 protein: CASSSPLDIQDTQYF

clone size: .
D gene: .
V gene: TRBV6-1
J gene: TRBJ2-1
CDR3 DNA: TGTGCCAGCAGTGAATGGGGCAACAACAATGAGCAGTTCTTC
CDR3 protein: CASSEWGNNNEQFF

clone size: many
D gene: .
V gene: TRBV6-1
J gene: TRBJ1-6
CDR3 DNA: TGTGCCAGCAGCGATTGGGGCTCCTATAATTCACCCCTCCACTTT
CDR3 protein: CASSDWGSYNSPLHF

clone size: .
D gene: .
V gene: TRBV5-1
J gene: TRBJ2-5
CDR3 DNA: TGCGCCAGCAGCTCCGCTTGGGAGACCCAGTACTTC
CDR3 protein: CASSSAWETQYF

clone size: .
D gene: .
V gene: TRBV21-1
J gene: TRBJ1-5
CDR3 DNA: TGTGCCAGCAGGTGGCGGAATAGCAATCAGCCCCAGCATTTT
CDR3 protein: CASRWRNSNQPQHF